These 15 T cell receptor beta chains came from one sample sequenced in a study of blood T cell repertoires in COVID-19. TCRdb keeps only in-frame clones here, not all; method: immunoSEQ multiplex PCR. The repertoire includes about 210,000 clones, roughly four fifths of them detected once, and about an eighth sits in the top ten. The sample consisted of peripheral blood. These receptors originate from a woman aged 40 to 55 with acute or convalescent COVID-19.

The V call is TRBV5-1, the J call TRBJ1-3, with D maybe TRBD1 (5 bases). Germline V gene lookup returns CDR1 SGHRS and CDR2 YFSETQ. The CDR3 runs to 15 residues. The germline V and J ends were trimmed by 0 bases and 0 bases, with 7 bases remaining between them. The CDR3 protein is CASSLDGGSGNTIYF. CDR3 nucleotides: TGCGCCAGCAGCTTGGACGGGGGCTCTGGAAACACCATATATTTT.

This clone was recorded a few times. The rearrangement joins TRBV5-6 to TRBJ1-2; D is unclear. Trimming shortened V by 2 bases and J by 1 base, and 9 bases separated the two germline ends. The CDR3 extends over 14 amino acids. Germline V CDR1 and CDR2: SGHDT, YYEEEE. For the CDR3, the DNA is TGTGCCAGCAGCTTAAGCTTGTTTAACTATGGCTACACCTTC. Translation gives CASSLSLFNYGYTF.

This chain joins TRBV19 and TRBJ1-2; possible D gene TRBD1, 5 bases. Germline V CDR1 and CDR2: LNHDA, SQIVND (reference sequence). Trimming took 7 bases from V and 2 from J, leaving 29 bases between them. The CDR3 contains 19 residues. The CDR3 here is CASTLPPFGGAPPNYGYTF. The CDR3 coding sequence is TGTGCCAGTACCTTACCCCCTTTCGGAGGGGCTCCACCGAACTATGGCTACACCTTC.

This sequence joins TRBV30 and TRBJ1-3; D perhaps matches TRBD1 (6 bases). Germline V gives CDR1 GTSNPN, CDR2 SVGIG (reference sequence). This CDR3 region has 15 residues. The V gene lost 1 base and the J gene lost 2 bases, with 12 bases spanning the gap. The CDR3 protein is CAWSGNPGAGNTIYF. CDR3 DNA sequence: TGTGCCTGGAGTGGGAACCCAGGGGCTGGAAACACCATATATTTT.

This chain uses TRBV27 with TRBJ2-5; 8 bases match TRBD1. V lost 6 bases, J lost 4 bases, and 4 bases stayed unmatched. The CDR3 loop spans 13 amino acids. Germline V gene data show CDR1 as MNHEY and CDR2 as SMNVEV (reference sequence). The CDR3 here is CASRRRGLETQYF. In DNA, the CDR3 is TGTGCCAGCAGGCGCAGGGGGCTAGAGACCCAGTACTTC.

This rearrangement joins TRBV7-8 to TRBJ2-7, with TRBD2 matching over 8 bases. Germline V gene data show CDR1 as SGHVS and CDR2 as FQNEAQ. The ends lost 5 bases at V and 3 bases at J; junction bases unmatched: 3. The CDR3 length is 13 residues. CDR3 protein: CASSRTSLYEQYF. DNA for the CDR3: TGTGCCAGCAGCCGGACTAGCCTCTACGAGCAGTACTTC. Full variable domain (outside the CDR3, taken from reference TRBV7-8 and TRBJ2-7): GAGVSQSPRYKVAKRGQDVALRCDPISGHVSLFWYQQALGQGPEFLTYFQNEAQLDKSGLPSDRFFAERPEGSVSTLKIQRTQQEDSAVYLCASSRTSLYEQYFGPGTRLTVT.

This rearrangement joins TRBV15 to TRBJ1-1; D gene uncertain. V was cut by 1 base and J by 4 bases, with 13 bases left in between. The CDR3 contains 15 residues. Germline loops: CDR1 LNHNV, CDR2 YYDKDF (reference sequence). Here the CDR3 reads CATSRGRSGSTEAFF. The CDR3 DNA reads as TGTGCCACCAGCAGAGGAAGGTCGGGTAGCACTGAAGCTTTCTTT.

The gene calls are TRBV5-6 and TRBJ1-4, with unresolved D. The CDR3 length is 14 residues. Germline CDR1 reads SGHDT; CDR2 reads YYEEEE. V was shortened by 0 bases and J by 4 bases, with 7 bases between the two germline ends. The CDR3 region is CASSLGLYNEKLFF. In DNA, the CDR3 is TGTGCCAGCAGCTTGGGACTGTATAATGAAAAACTGTTTTTT.

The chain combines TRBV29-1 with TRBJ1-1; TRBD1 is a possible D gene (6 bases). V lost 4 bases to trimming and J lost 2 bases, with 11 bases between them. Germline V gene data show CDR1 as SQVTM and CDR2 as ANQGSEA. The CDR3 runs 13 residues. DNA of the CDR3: TGCAGCGTTGCTCGACAGGCTAACACTGAAGCTTTCTTT. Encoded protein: CSVARQANTEAFF.

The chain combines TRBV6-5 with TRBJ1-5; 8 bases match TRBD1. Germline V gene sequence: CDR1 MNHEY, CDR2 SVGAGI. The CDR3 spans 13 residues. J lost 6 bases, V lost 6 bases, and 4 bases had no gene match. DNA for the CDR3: TGTGCCAGCAGCAGGACAGGGCCTCAGCCCCAGCATTTT. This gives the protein CASSRTGPQPQHF.

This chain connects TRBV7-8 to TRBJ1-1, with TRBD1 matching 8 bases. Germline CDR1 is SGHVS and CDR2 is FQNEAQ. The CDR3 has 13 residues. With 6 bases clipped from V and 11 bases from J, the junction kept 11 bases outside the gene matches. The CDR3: CASRPHVQGEAFF. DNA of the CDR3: TGTGCCAGCAGGCCCCATGTACAGGGGGAGGCTTTCTTT.

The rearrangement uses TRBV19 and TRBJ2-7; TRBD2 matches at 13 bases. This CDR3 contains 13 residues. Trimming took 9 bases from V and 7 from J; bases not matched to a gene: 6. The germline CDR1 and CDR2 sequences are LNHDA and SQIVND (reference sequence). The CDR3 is CASGLAGVQEQYF. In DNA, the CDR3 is TGTGCCAGCGGACTAGCGGGAGTTCAAGAGCAGTACTTC.

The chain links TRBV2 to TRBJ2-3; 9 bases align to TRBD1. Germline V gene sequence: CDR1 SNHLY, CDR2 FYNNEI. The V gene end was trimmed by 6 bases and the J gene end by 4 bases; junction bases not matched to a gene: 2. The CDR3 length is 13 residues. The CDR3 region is CASRGDRADTQYF. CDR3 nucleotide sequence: TGTGCCAGCAGGGGGGACAGGGCAGATACGCAGTATTTT.

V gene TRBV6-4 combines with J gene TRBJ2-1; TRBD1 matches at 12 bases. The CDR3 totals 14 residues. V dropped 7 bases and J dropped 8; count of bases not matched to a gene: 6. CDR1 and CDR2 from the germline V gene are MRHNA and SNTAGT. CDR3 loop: CASTRDRGRYEQFF. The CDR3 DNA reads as TGTGCCAGCACCCGGGACAGGGGGCGGTATGAGCAGTTCTTC.

The CDR3 nucleotides are TGTGCCATCAGCATGGCTAGCGGGGATACGCAGTATTTT. Its translation: CAISMASGDTQYF. This chain links TRBV10-3 with TRBJ2-3; 8 nucleotides line up with TRBD2. The length of the CDR3 is 13 residues. Looked up from germline, CDR1 is ENHRY and CDR2 is SYGVKD. The V and J ends lost 6 bases and 6 bases, in that order; junction bases with no gene match: 5.